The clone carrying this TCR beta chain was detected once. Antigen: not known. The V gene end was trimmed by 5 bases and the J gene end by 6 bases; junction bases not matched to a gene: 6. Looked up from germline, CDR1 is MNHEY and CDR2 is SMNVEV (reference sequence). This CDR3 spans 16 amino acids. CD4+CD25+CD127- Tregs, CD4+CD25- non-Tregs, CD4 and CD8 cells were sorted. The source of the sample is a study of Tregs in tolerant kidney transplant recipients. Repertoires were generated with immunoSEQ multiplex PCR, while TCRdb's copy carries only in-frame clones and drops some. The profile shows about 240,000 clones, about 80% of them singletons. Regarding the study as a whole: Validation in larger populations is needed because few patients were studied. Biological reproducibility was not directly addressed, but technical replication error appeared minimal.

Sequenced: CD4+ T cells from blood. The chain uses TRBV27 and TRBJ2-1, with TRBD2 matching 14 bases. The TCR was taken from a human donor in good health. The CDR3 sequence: CASSNRLAGGVNEQFF. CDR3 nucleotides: TGTGCCAGCAGTAACAGACTAGCGGGGGGGGTCAATGAGCAGTTCTTC.